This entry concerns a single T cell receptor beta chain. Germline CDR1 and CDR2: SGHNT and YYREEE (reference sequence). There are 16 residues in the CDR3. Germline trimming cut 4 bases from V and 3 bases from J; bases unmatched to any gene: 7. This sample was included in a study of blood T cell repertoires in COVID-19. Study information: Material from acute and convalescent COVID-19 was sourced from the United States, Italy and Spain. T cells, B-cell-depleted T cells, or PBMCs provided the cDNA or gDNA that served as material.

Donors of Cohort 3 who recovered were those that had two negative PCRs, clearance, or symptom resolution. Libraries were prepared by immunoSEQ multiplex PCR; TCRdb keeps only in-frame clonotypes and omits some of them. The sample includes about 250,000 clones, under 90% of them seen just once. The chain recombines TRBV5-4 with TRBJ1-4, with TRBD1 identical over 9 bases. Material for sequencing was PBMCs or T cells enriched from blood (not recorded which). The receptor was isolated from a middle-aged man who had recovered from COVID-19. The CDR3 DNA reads TGTGCCAGCAGCAAGAACAGGGGGCAGGCTAATGAAAAACTGTTTTTT. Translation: CASSKNRGQANEKLFF. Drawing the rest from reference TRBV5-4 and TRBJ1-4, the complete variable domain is ETGVTQSPTHLIKTRGQQVTLRCSSQSGHNTVSWYQQALGQGPQFIFQYYREEENGRGNFPPRFSGLQFPNYSSELNVNALELDDSALYLCASSKNRGQANEKLFFGSGTQLSVL.